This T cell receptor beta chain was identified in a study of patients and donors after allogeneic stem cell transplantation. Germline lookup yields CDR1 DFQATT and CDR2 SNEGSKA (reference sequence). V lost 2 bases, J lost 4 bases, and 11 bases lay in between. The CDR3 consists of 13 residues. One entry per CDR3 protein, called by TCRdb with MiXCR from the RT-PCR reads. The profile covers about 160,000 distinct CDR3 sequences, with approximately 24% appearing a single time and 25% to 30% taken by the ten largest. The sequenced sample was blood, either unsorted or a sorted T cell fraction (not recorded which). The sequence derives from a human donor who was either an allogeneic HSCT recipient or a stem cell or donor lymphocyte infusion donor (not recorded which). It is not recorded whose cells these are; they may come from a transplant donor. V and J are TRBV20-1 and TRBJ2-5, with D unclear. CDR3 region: CSARPPSVETQYF. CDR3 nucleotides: TGCAGTGCTAGACCTCCGTCAGTAGAGACCCAGTACTTC.